This TCR beta chain was captured in a study of radiation and T cells in renal cell carcinoma. Time point: blood 2 weeks post-SBRT. Treatment reported: 15 Gy SBRT to primary tumor, nephrectomy 4 weeks later. Data came from immunoSEQ multiplex PCR; TCRdb stores just in-frame clones and leaves some out. The sample records more than 65,000 clones, 80% to 90% being singletons. This clone was counted once. Germline CDR1 and CDR2: SGHKS and YYEKEE (reference sequence). There are 15 residues in the CDR3. With 0 bases removed from V and 0 bases from J, the gap between germline ends came to 9 bases. The rearrangement links TRBV5-5 to TRBJ1-1, with D unresolved. This clonotype originated in a woman aged 45-65 years with renal cell carcinoma. The input for sequencing was blood, taken from a patient whose treatment included radiotherapy and nephrectomy. The CDR3 nucleotides read TGTGCCAGCAGCTTGGTCGTGGGCTTGAACACTGAAGCTTTCTTT. This gives the protein CASSLVVGLNTEAFF.